One and the same sample provided the 30 T cell receptor beta chains below, sequenced in a study of cytomegalovirus exposure and HLA in healthy donors. The primer mix had 60 Vbeta and 13 Jbeta primers. Clones were sequenced by immunoSEQ multiplex PCR, and TCRdb holds only the in-frame ones, with some missing. The sample has about 94,000 clones, over 50% seen once; the top ten hold around 4%. Sample: PBMCs. The receptors come from a man aged 25 to 40 in good health and CMV-seronegative.

The chain combines TRBV4-1 with TRBJ2-7; TRBD2 is a possible D gene (5 bases). Trimming took 5 bases from V and 2 from J, leaving 10 bases between them. Germline V lookup: CDR1 MGHRA, CDR2 YSYEKL. This CDR3 is built from 13 residues. In nucleotides, the CDR3 is TGCGCCAGCAGCTCTAGCTTCACCTACGAGCAGTACTTC. It yields the protein CASSSSFTYEQYF.

The chain recombines TRBV19 with TRBJ1-1; D might be TRBD1 (6 bases). Germline V gene lookup returns CDR1 LNHDA and CDR2 SQIVND (reference sequence). Trimming removed 5 bases from V and 3 bases from J, with 10 bases in between. The CDR3 is 13 amino acids. CDR3 in DNA: TGTGCCAGTAGTTGGTCAGGGGACACTGAAGCTTTCTTT. Translating gives CASSWSGDTEAFF.

The chain uses TRBV9 and TRBJ1-1; 7 bases are a match to TRBD1. This CDR3 region has 14 residues. Germline CDR1 reads SGDLS; CDR2 reads YYNGEE. Trimming at V came to 0 bases and at J to 3 bases, leaving 2 bases not matched to a gene. This CDR3 is CASSVGDSYTEAFF. The CDR3 DNA is TGTGCCAGCAGCGTAGGGGACAGCTACACTGAAGCTTTCTTT.

The rearrangement links TRBV11-3 to TRBJ2-1; tentatively, D is TRBD2 (5 bases). There are 13 residues in the CDR3. Trimming left V 1 base short and J 10 bases short, with 11 bases between. Per germline, CDR1 SGHNT and CDR2 YENEEA. The CDR3 nucleotides read TGTGCCAGCAGCTTAGGGGCGGGTGGCGAGCAGTTCTTC. It codes for CASSLGAGGEQFF.

The rearrangement links TRBV28 to TRBJ2-7; 8 bases line up with TRBD1. The V and J ends lost 6 bases and 3 bases, in that order; junction bases with no gene match: 10. Germline lookup yields CDR1 MDHEN and CDR2 SYDVKM. The CDR3 covers 15 residues. CDR3 loop: CASRIRTGWHYEQYF. CDR3 nucleotide sequence: TGTGCCAGCAGGATAAGGACAGGGTGGCACTACGAGCAGTACTTC.

The chain combines TRBV18 with TRBJ2-1; the match to TRBD2 covers 16 bases. This CDR3 is built from 16 residues. Looked up from germline, CDR1 is KGHSH and CDR2 is LQKENI. The trim removed 8 bases at V and 4 bases at J, leaving 5 bases unmatched. CDR3 in DNA: TGTGCCAGCGGCGGGACTAGCGGGGGGGCTTACAATGAGCAGTTCTTC. Amino acid sequence: CASGGTSGGAYNEQFF.

V is TRBV5-3 and J is TRBJ1-5; possibly TRBD1 for D (5 bases). Being an ORF, TRBV5-3 has a function that is uncertain. The CDR3 loop spans 17 amino acids. V lost 2 bases and J 0 bases, leaving 15 bases between the germline ends. Here the CDR3 DNA reads TGTGCCAGAAGCTTCTGGGGCAGAGAGAATAGCAATCAGCCCCAGCATTTT. This gives the protein CARSFWGRENSNQPQHF.

The chain links TRBV28 to TRBJ1-1, with 7 bases fitting TRBD1. The CDR3 loop spans 14 amino acids. The J segment lost 6 bases and the V segment lost 2 bases, leaving 6 bases of the junction unmatched. Germline V lookup: CDR1 MDHEN, CDR2 SYDVKM. CDR3 in amino acids: CASSLNQGGAEAFF. In nucleotides, the CDR3 is TGTGCCAGCAGTTTAAATCAGGGGGGAGCTGAAGCTTTCTTT.

The chain recombines TRBV5-1 with TRBJ2-5, with D perhaps TRBD1 (5 bases). Germline V gives CDR1 SGHRS, CDR2 YFSETQ. The CDR3 runs 15 residues. The V and J ends lost 4 bases and 3 bases respectively, with 16 bases between them. The CDR3 bases are TGCGCCAGCAGCCCCTTTAGGGGTAAAGAAGAGACCCAGTACTTC. Amino acids: CASSPFRGKEETQYF.

This clone was detected a few times. V is TRBV5-4 and J is TRBJ2-5; D is perhaps TRBD2 (5 bases). The germline CDR1 and CDR2 sequences are SGHNT and YYREEE (reference sequence). This CDR3 has 14 residues. Trimming removed 4 bases at V and 5 bases at J, with 15 bases between. The CDR3 spells CASSGDGEHETQYF. The CDR3, as DNA: TGTGCCAGCAGCGGTGATGGGGAGCATGAGACCCAGTACTTC.

This chain links TRBV18 with TRBJ2-1; TRBD1 matches at 8 bases. Germline lookup yields CDR1 KGHSH and CDR2 LQKENI. V was pared by 3 bases and J by 2 bases, with 3 bases of the junction left unmatched. This CDR3 is 15 amino acids long. The CDR3 sequence is CASSPQGATYNEQFF. CDR3 DNA sequence: TGTGCCAGCTCACCCCAGGGGGCGACCTACAATGAGCAGTTCTTC. Supplemented by reference TRBV18 and TRBJ2-1, the full variable domain reads NAGVMQNPRHLVRRRGQEARLRCSPMKGHSHVYWYRQLPEEGLKFMVYLQKENIIDESGMPKERFSAEFPKEGPSILRIQQVVRGDSAAYFCASSPQGATYNEQFFGPGTRLTVL.

Of note for this clone: The junction departs from the called germline gene at one end, perhaps through a read error. V and J are TRBV7-7 and TRBJ2-2; 9 bases align to TRBD1. The CDR3 sequence is 16 residues long. Germline loops: CDR1 SSHAT, CDR2 FNYEAQ (reference sequence). The CDR3 region is CASSPDLQGAAGELFF. The CDR3, as DNA: TGTGCTAGCAGCCCAGATTTACAGGGGGCAGCCGGGGAGCTGTTTTTT.

The chain combines TRBV30 with TRBJ2-5; D is ambiguous. V was cut by 1 base and J by 4 bases, with 10 bases left in between. The germline V gene has CDR1 GTSNPN and CDR2 SVGIG (reference sequence). The CDR3 loop spans 13 amino acids. The CDR3 sequence is CAWSDRLGETQYF. In DNA form, the CDR3 reads TGTGCCTGGAGTGACCGACTGGGAGAGACCCAGTACTTC.

The rearrangement uses TRBV2 and TRBJ1-5; 9 nucleotides align to TRBD1. Per germline, CDR1 SNHLY and CDR2 FYNNEI. The CDR3 runs 15 residues. The trim removed 6 bases at V and 6 bases at J, leaving 9 bases unmatched. CDR3 loop: CASSDNRGRSQPQHF. As DNA, the CDR3 is TGTGCCAGCAGCGATAACAGGGGGCGAAGTCAGCCCCAGCATTTT.

Here the CDR3 reads CASSFRTSGNYEQYF. In DNA, the CDR3 is TGTGCCAGCAGTTTCCGGACTAGCGGGAACTACGAGCAGTACTTC. The chain is built from TRBV27 and TRBJ2-7; TRBD2 agrees at 12 bases. The ends lost 3 bases at V and 3 bases at J; junction bases unmatched: 3. The V gene's germline CDR1 is MNHEY and CDR2 SMNVEV (reference sequence). The CDR3 covers 15 residues.

This chain connects TRBV19 to TRBJ1-5; D uncertain. Per germline, CDR1 LNHDA and CDR2 SQIVND (reference sequence). Trimming took 7 bases from V and 0 from J, leaving 13 bases between them. This CDR3 has 15 residues. DNA for the CDR3: TGTGCCAGTACCCAGGATATTCGTAGCAATCAGCCCCAGCATTTT. Its protein is CASTQDIRSNQPQHF.

This chain links TRBV5-1 with TRBJ2-5; TRBD1 matches at 8 bases. The CDR3 runs 15 residues. The V gene end was trimmed by 0 bases and the J gene end by 2 bases; junction bases not matched to a gene: 3. The germline V gene has CDR1 SGHRS and CDR2 YFSETQ. Here the CDR3 DNA reads TGCGCCAGCAGCTTGGCCACAGGGGGGCAAGAGACCCAGTACTTC. This translates into CASSLATGGQETQYF.

The chain couples TRBV9 to TRBJ2-7; possible D gene TRBD1, 5 bases. Germline lookup yields CDR1 SGDLS and CDR2 YYNGEE. The CDR3 sequence is 15 residues long. V lost 4 bases and J 6 bases, leaving 20 bases between the germline ends. The chain's CDR3 is CASSPPPAGYSEQYF. In DNA form, the CDR3 reads TGTGCCAGCAGCCCCCCCCCGGCAGGGTACTCCGAGCAGTACTTC. The complete variable domain, with remaining parts taken from reference TRBV9 and TRBJ2-7, reads DSGVTQTPKHLITATGQRVTLRCSPRSGDLSVYWYQQSLDQGLQFLIQYYNGEERAKGNILERFSAQQFPDLHSELNLSSLELGDSALYFCASSPPPAGYSEQYFGPGTRLTVT.

Only a few counts were recorded for this clone. V is TRBV6-4 and J is TRBJ2-1; 8 bases agree with TRBD1. The CDR3 runs 15 residues. V was clipped by 6 bases and J by 3 bases; unmatched bases: 7. In germline, CDR1 is MRHNA, CDR2 SNTAGT. The CDR3: CASSPGQGDYNEQFF. Written as DNA, the CDR3 is TGTGCCAGCAGCCCCGGACAGGGTGACTACAATGAGCAGTTCTTC.

This clone has more than one count but fewer than ten. V usage is TRBV19 and J usage is TRBJ1-5; TRBD1 is a possible D gene (5 bases). CDR3 length: 11 amino acids. Germline V gene data show CDR1 as LNHDA and CDR2 as SQIVND (reference sequence). The V gene lost 7 bases and the J gene lost 9 bases, with 10 bases spanning the gap. CDR3 in DNA: TGTGCCAGTATCCAGGGCGGGCCCCAGCATTTT. Encoded protein: CASIQGGPQHF.

The chain combines TRBV27 with TRBJ2-1; 8 bases align to TRBD2. V was clipped by 1 base and J by 8 bases; unmatched bases: 7. Germline lookup yields CDR1 MNHEY and CDR2 SMNVEV (reference sequence). CDR3 length: 15 residues. As DNA, the CDR3 is TGTGCCAGCAGTTTATTTCCGGGAGGGTGGTATGAGCAGTTCTTC. This encodes CASSLFPGGWYEQFF.

This rearrangement joins TRBV6-5 to TRBJ2-7; 7 nucleotides align to TRBD2. The CDR3 spans 15 residues. The germline gives CDR1 MNHEY, CDR2 SVGAGI. With 6 bases clipped from V and 2 bases from J, the junction kept 10 bases outside the gene matches. The CDR3 loop reads CASSLYGGGAYEQYF. In DNA form, the CDR3 reads TGTGCCAGCAGCCTTTATGGTGGGGGGGCCTACGAGCAGTACTTC.

Only one count was recorded for this clone. The rearrangement uses TRBV7-8 and TRBJ1-1, with D tentatively TRBD1 (6 bases). Looked up from germline, CDR1 is SGHVS and CDR2 is FQNEAQ. V shed 5 bases and J shed 10 bases, with 17 bases lying between them. This CDR3 is built from 13 residues. CDR3 in amino acids: CASSPTARGSAFF. The CDR3 nucleotides read TGTGCCAGCAGCCCCACCGCCAGGGGTTCAGCTTTCTTT.

V gene TRBV5-4 combines with J gene TRBJ2-5; tentative D call: TRBD1 (7 bases). The germline gives CDR1 SGHNT, CDR2 YYREEE (reference sequence). The CDR3 contains 12 residues. Deletions cut 7 bases from V and 4 bases from J, with 11 bases between. In DNA form, the CDR3 reads TGTGCCAGCCGTCAGGGGGGAGAGACCCAGTACTTC. It is translated as CASRQGGETQYF.

This clone was counted a few times. The chain joins TRBV2 to TRBJ2-5, with TRBD1 matching 8 bases. The junction had 4 bases not matched to a gene; V was cut back by 5 bases and J by 2 bases. CDR1 SNHLY and CDR2 FYNNEI come from the germline V gene. CDR3 length equals 14 residues. CDR3 amino acids: CASSTGQGQETQYF. As DNA, the CDR3 is TGTGCCAGCAGTACTGGACAGGGTCAAGAGACCCAGTACTTC.

The chain has TRBV6-5 and TRBJ2-7, with D tentatively TRBD1 (6 bases). V lost 2 bases and J 7 bases, leaving 18 bases between the germline ends. Germline V gives CDR1 MNHEY, CDR2 SVGAGI. The CDR3 contains 15 residues. CDR3 region: CASSYRTAAETEQYF. The CDR3 DNA follows: TGTGCCAGCAGTTACAGGACAGCAGCAGAAACAGAGCAGTACTTC.

This rearrangement joins TRBV30 to TRBJ1-1, with 7 bases matching TRBD1. This CDR3 is 14 amino acids long. The V gene's germline CDR1 is GTSNPN and CDR2 SVGIG (reference sequence). The CDR3 nucleotides are TGTATAGTTGGGACAGCACCCATGAACACTGAAGCTTTCTTT. Translated: CIVGTAPMNTEAFF.

The gene calls are TRBV5-1 and TRBJ2-3, with 8 bases lining up with TRBD1. V trimming: 4 bases; J trimming: 3 bases; junction bases outside the gene matches: 4. CDR1 is SGHRS, CDR2 YFSETQ, per germline. CDR3 length: 14 amino acids. CDR3 coding DNA: TGCGCCAGCAGCACCGGACAGGGAACAGATACGCAGTATTTT. It is translated as CASSTGQGTDTQYF. Full variable domain (outside the CDR3, taken from reference TRBV5-1 and TRBJ2-3): KAGVTQTPRYLIKTRGQQVTLSCSPISGHRSVSWYQQTPGQGLQFLFEYFSETQRNKGNFPGRFSGRQFSNSRSEMNVSTLELGDSALYLCASSTGQGTDTQYFGPGTRLTVL.

The table lists this clone with a few counts. The rearrangement uses TRBV7-2 and TRBJ1-2; D is ambiguous. V gave up 0 bases and J gave up 3 bases, with 11 bases separating them. This CDR3 contains 15 residues. The germline gives CDR1 SGHTA, CDR2 FQGNSA. CDR3: CASSLALQAYYGYTF. The CDR3 DNA is TGTGCCAGCAGCTTAGCGCTCCAGGCGTACTATGGCTACACCTTC.

The V call is TRBV18, the J call TRBJ2-5; no firm D call. The CDR3 is 13 residues long. Germline CDR1 KGHSH, CDR2 LQKENI. V was trimmed by 2 bases and J by 4 bases, leaving 8 bases between them. CDR3 residues: CASSPSLRETQYF. CDR3 DNA: TGTGCCAGCTCACCAAGCCTTCGAGAGACCCAGTACTTC.